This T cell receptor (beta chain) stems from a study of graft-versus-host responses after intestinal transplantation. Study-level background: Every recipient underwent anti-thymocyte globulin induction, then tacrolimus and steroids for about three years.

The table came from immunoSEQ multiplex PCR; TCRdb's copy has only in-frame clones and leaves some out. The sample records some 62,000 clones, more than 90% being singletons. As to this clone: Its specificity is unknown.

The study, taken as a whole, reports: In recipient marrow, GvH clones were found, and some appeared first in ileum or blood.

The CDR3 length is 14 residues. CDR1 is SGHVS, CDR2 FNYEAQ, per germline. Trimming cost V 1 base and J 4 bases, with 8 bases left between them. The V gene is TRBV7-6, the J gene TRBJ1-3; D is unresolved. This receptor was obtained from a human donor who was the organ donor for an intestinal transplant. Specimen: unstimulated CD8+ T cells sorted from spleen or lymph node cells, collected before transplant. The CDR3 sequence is CASSLGLGGNTIYF. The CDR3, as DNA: TGTGCCAGCAGCTTAGGCCTGGGCGGAAACACCATATATTTT. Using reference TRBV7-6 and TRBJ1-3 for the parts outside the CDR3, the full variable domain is GAGVSQSPRYKVTKRGQDVALRCDPISGHVSLYWYRQALGQGPEFLTYFNYEAQQDKSGLPNDRFSAERPEGSISTLTIQRTEQRDSAMYRCASSLGLGGNTIYFGEGSWLTVV.